This TCR beta chain was captured in a study of blood T cell repertoires in COVID-19. Study as a whole: There were acute and convalescent COVID-19 samples, and they came from the United States, Italy and Spain.

Only in-frame clones appear in the TCRdb table, and some are missing; sequencing was by immunoSEQ multiplex PCR. The sample has roughly 290,000 clones, approximately 83% seen once; the top ten hold roughly 4%. Germline lookup yields CDR1 LNHDA and CDR2 SQIVND (reference sequence). Trimming removed 4 bases at V and 0 bases at J, with 10 bases between. The CDR3 loop spans 15 amino acids. Participants' reported clinical history set cohort assignment. Two negative PCRs, clearance, or symptom resolution had been documented for recovered Cohort 3 donors. Sequenced sample: PBMCs or T cells enriched from blood (not recorded which). This sequence joins TRBV19 and TRBJ2-4, with unresolved D. This receptor was identified in a young woman who had recovered from COVID-19. The CDR3 region is CASSTAGLAKNIQYF. The CDR3, as DNA: TGTGCCAGTAGTACGGCAGGTCTAGCCAAAAACATTCAGTACTTC.